The rows below give T cell receptor beta chains drawn from one sample of a study of T cells in Graves' hyperthyroidism and ophthalmopathy. Via MiXCR, TCRdb re-called the multiplex PCR reads, giving one row per CDR3 protein. The data contain about 560,000 distinct CDR3 sequences, over 15% of them singletons. The sequenced sample was blood. The receptors come from a woman between 18 and 29 years old with Graves' hyperthyroidism. Each CDR3 is given with its conserved first and last residue. Fields, in order: J gene, clone size, V gene, D gene, CDR3 protein, CDR3 DNA. D genes are given only for firm matches. The size of a clone is reported for some rows only, either as once, few or many, or as a class for expanded clones.

>TRBJ1-2|many|TRBV2|.
CASSDPGPNYGYTF
TGTGCCAGCAGTGATCCAGGGCCTAACTATGGCTACACCTTC
>TRBJ1-1|.|TRBV18|.
CASSPLPRSGNTEAFF
TGTGCCAGCTCACCGCTGCCCCGGTCGGGAAACACTGAAGCTTTCTTT
>TRBJ1-1|many|TRBV2|.
CASCRNTEAFF
TGTGCCAGCTGCAGGAACACTGAAGCTTTCTTT
>TRBJ1-5|.|TRBV20-1|TRBD1
CSARAGTGGGSNQPQHF
TGCAGTGCTAGGGCCGGGACAGGGGGAGGGAGCAATCAGCCCCAGCATTTT
>TRBJ2-5|few|TRBV3-1|.
CASSPIRGRVQETQYF
TGTGCCAGCAGCCCCATAAGGGGGAGGGTCCAAGAGACCCAGTACTTC
>TRBJ1-1|.|TRBV6-2/TRBV6-3|.
CASSYDLGSPNTEAFF
TGTGCCAGCAGTTACGATCTGGGATCGCCGAACACTGAAGCTTTCTTT
>TRBJ1-1|.|TRBV29-1|.
CSVEEGRNTEAFF
TGCAGCGTTGAGGAGGGAAGGAACACTGAAGCTTTCTTT
>TRBJ2-3|many|TRBV20-1|.
CSAGYYRGGPDTQYF
TGCAGTGCTGGTTATTACAGGGGAGGACCTGATACGCAGTATTTT
>TRBJ2-7|.|TRBV19|.
CASSEQGFWGSYEQYF
TGTGCCAGTAGTGAACAGGGTTTTTGGGGATCCTACGAGCAGTACTTC
>TRBJ2-7|.|TRBV7-9|TRBD1
CASSFGAVVWTGSYEQYF
TGTGCCAGCAGCTTCGGCGCAGTGGTCTGGACAGGCTCCTACGAGCAGTACTTC
>TRBJ2-2|few|TRBV29-1|TRBD1
CSVEFLRQGTNTGELFF
TGCAGCGTTGAATTCCTCCGACAGGGGACGAACACCGGGGAGCTGTTTTTT
>TRBJ1-1|.|TRBV12-3/TRBV12-4|.
CASSRMGGAEAFF
TGTGCCAGCAGTCGCATGGGGGGCGCTGAAGCTTTCTTT
>TRBJ2-5|many|TRBV5-1|TRBD2
CASSPEGPAGDF
TGCGCCAGCAGCCCGGAGGGTCCAGCGGGAGACTTC
>TRBJ2-1|.|TRBV3-1|.
CASSHRGEWGNEQFF
TGTGCCAGCAGCCATCGTGGAGAGTGGGGAAATGAGCAGTTCTTC
>TRBJ2-2|many|TRBV12-3/TRBV12-4|TRBD2
CASSLGGGVQAGELFF
TGTGCCAGCAGTTTAGGCGGGGGGGTGCAAGCCGGGGAGCTGTTTTTT
>TRBJ2-1|.|TRBV6-5|TRBD2
CASSFSAGTSVGNEQFF
TGTGCCAGCAGTTTCTCCGCCGGGACTAGCGTCGGCAATGAGCAGTTCTTC
>TRBJ2-3|many|TRBV5-1|TRBD2
CASSNPSGSDTQYF
TGCGCCAGCAGCAACCCTAGCGGGAGTGATACGCAGTATTTT
>TRBJ2-1|few|TRBV29-1|.
CSVEESRSFGQFF
TGCAGCGTTGAAGAATCGAGGAGTTTCGGGCAGTTCTTC
>TRBJ2-5|many|TRBV3-1|TRBD2
CASSQDTVAGETQYF
TGTGCCAGCAGCCAAGATACGGTAGCGGGAGAGACCCAGTACTTC
>TRBJ1-1|.|TRBV6-2/TRBV6-3|.
CASSYSRQQRRGTEASF
TGTGCCAGCAGTTACTCGAGGCAACAGCGCCGGGGCACTGAAGCTTCCTTT
>TRBJ2-7|.|TRBV12-3/TRBV12-4|TRBD2
CASSRKGLAEQYF
TGTGCCAGCAGCCGGAAGGGACTAGCAGAGCAGTACTTC
>TRBJ2-7|few|TRBV6-5|TRBD1
CASSYPDRVSEQYF
TGTGCCAGCAGTTACCCCGACAGGGTTTCCGAGCAGTACTTC
>TRBJ1-2|many|TRBV18|.
CASSPRTDNYGYTF
TGTGCCAGCTCACCACGGACGGATAACTATGGCTACACCTTC
>TRBJ2-5|many|TRBV20-1|.
CSVQSFQGIKETQYF
TGCAGTGTTCAGTCATTCCAGGGGATAAAAGAGACCCAGTACTTC
>TRBJ2-7|many|TRBV20-1|TRBD1
CSASTGNTAEQYF
TGCAGTGCTTCGACAGGGAATACAGCCGAGCAGTACTTC